This record concerns one T cell receptor beta chain sequence. The authors ran a second PCR of about 6 to 12 cycles using a sample-barcoded 5' primer and a J-beta primer mix. MiXCR, run by TCRdb on the 5' RACE reads, gives a single entry per CDR3 protein. The data hold 1,300,000 or so distinct CDR3 sequences, with around 55% observed a single time. In germline, CDR1 is SGHTA, CDR2 FQGNSA. The CDR3 loop spans 16 amino acids. V gave up 3 bases and J gave up 0 bases, with 12 bases separating them. These data come from a study of blood T cells in healthy people across ages. The source is a young man in good health. This chain joins TRBV7-2 and TRBJ2-1, with a possible D match to TRBD2 (5 bases). The specimen was blood. The CDR3 DNA sequence: TGTGCCAGCAGCTTTTCCGTCGGGAACTCCTACAATGAGCAGTTCTTC. It translates to CASSFSVGNSYNEQFF. The full variable domain, with the rest looked up from reference TRBV7-2 and TRBJ2-1, is GAGVSQSPSNKVTEKGKDVELRCDPISGHTALYWYRQSLGQGLEFLIYFQGNSAPDKSGLPSDRFSAERTGGSVSTLTIQRTQQEDSAVYLCASSFSVGNSYNEQFFGPGTRLTVL.